The rows below give T cell receptor beta chains drawn from one sample of a study of OX40 agonist ivuxolimab in advanced cancers. Profiling relied on immunoSEQ multiplex PCR, and the TCRdb table lists in-frame clones only, not all of them. This sample has about 25,000 clones, with roughly 77% found just once. This material consisted of CD4+ or CD8+ T cells sorted from blood, taken in a trial of the OX40 agonist ivuxolimab. These receptors originate from an adult with an advanced solid tumor such as melanoma, head and neck, liver or kidney cancer. Both conserved end residues are part of each CDR3. A D gene is named only where the DNA matches it firmly. Clone sizes are given selectively: once, few, many, or a class where the clone is expanded.

j_call: TRBJ2-7
v_call: TRBV4-1
d_call: TRBD1
clone_size: once
cdr3_aa: CASSQVQGAGEQYF
cdr3_nt: TGCGCCAGCAGCCAAGTGCAGGGGGCTGGAGAGCAGTACTTC

j_call: TRBJ2-5
v_call: TRBV7-2
d_call: .
clone_size: .
cdr3_aa: CASSPRGGETQYF
cdr3_nt: TGTGCCAGCAGCCCCAGGGGTGGGGAGACCCAGTACTTC

j_call: TRBJ2-1
v_call: TRBV28
d_call: .
clone_size: once
cdr3_aa: CASRPDTSSYNEQFF
cdr3_nt: TGTGCCAGCAGACCCGACACCAGCTCCTACAATGAGCAGTTCTTC

j_call: TRBJ1-1
v_call: TRBV21-1
d_call: .
clone_size: .
cdr3_aa: CASRPKLATRTEAFF
cdr3_nt: TGTGCCAGCAGACCGAAGCTAGCTACACGCACTGAAGCTTTCTTT

j_call: TRBJ2-1
v_call: TRBV5-1
d_call: .
clone_size: once
cdr3_aa: CASSFIRIEDEQFF
cdr3_nt: TGCGCCAGCAGCTTCATCCGCATAGAGGATGAGCAGTTCTTC

j_call: TRBJ2-6
v_call: TRBV27
d_call: .
clone_size: .
cdr3_aa: CASSLVSGANVLTF
cdr3_nt: TGTGCCAGCAGTTTAGTCTCTGGGGCCAACGTCCTGACTTTC

j_call: TRBJ1-2
v_call: TRBV6-5
d_call: .
clone_size: once
cdr3_aa: CASSYGQGVGGYTF
cdr3_nt: TGTGCCAGCAGTTACGGCCAGGGAGTGGGTGGCTACACCTTC

j_call: TRBJ2-7
v_call: TRBV6-1
d_call: .
clone_size: few
cdr3_aa: CASRTSYEQYF
cdr3_nt: TGTGCCAGCAGAACTAGCTACGAGCAGTACTTC

j_call: TRBJ1-4
v_call: TRBV9
d_call: .
clone_size: .
cdr3_aa: CASSVEAGTIQTGLFF
cdr3_nt: TGTGCCAGCAGCGTAGAGGCCGGGACAATACAGACGGGACTGTTTTTT

j_call: TRBJ2-7
v_call: TRBV4-1
d_call: .
clone_size: few
cdr3_aa: CASSQDLIQRYEQYF
cdr3_nt: TGCGCCAGCAGCCAAGATCTTATTCAACGCTACGAGCAGTACTTC

j_call: TRBJ2-7
v_call: TRBV10-3
d_call: .
clone_size: .
cdr3_aa: CAIRPSETYEQYF
cdr3_nt: TGTGCCATCAGACCTAGCGAGACCTACGAGCAGTACTTC

j_call: TRBJ1-2
v_call: TRBV9
d_call: .
clone_size: medium-sized
cdr3_aa: CASSTRELVLASVGYTF
cdr3_nt: TGTGCCAGCAGCACCCGCGAGTTAGTCCTTGCCTCCGTTGGCTACACCTTC

j_call: TRBJ2-3
v_call: TRBV6-1
d_call: .
clone_size: .
cdr3_aa: CASSEEVTHRGTDTQYF
cdr3_nt: TGTGCCAGCAGTGAGGAGGTGACGCACCGAGGCACAGATACGCAGTATTTT

j_call: TRBJ1-2
v_call: TRBV6-1
d_call: .
clone_size: .
cdr3_aa: CASRDTGTTPIRDF
cdr3_nt: TGTGCCAGCAGAGACACCGGGACAACACCCATTCGAGACTTC

j_call: TRBJ2-7
v_call: TRBV7-8
d_call: .
clone_size: .
cdr3_aa: CASSLAPRAHYEQYF
cdr3_nt: TGTGCCAGCAGCTTGGCCCCCCGAGCCCACTACGAGCAGTACTTC

j_call: TRBJ2-5
v_call: TRBV4-1
d_call: .
clone_size: .
cdr3_aa: CASSQVRGQETQYF
cdr3_nt: TGCGCCAGCAGCCAAGTACGAGGGCAAGAGACCCAGTACTTC

j_call: TRBJ1-2
v_call: TRBV10-3
d_call: TRBD1
clone_size: .
cdr3_aa: CAISELGTDYGYTF
cdr3_nt: TGTGCCATCAGTGAGCTAGGGACAGATTATGGCTACACCTTC

j_call: TRBJ2-1
v_call: TRBV10-2
d_call: .
clone_size: .
cdr3_aa: CASSPGGTRITEQFF
cdr3_nt: TGCGCCAGCAGCCCGGGCGGGACTCGGATAACGGAGCAGTTCTTC

j_call: TRBJ2-7
v_call: TRBV6-5
d_call: .
clone_size: .
cdr3_aa: CASSRQSSYEQYF
cdr3_nt: TGTGCCAGCAGTCGACAGAGCTCCTACGAGCAGTACTTC

j_call: TRBJ2-1
v_call: TRBV5-6
d_call: .
clone_size: .
cdr3_aa: CASSLASAVGYNEQFF
cdr3_nt: TGTGCCAGCAGCTTGGCGTCCGCGGTGGGCTACAATGAGCAGTTCTTC

j_call: TRBJ2-7
v_call: TRBV13
d_call: TRBD1
clone_size: .
cdr3_aa: CASSLIKTGMNSYEQYF
cdr3_nt: TGTGCCAGCAGCTTAATTAAGACAGGGATGAACTCCTACGAGCAGTACTTC

j_call: TRBJ2-3
v_call: TRBV5-4
d_call: .
clone_size: .
cdr3_aa: CASSLGAGATDTQYF
cdr3_nt: TGTGCCAGCAGCTTGGGGGCAGGGGCCACAGATACGCAGTATTTT

j_call: TRBJ2-7
v_call: TRBV28
d_call: TRBD2
clone_size: .
cdr3_aa: CASSFGQREIYEQYF
cdr3_nt: TGTGCCAGCAGTTTTGGGCAGCGGGAGATCTACGAGCAGTACTTC

j_call: TRBJ2-6
v_call: TRBV10-3
d_call: .
clone_size: .
cdr3_aa: CAISESWDNSGANVLTF
cdr3_nt: TGTGCCATCAGTGAGTCATGGGACAACTCTGGGGCCAACGTCCTGACTTTC

j_call: TRBJ1-4
v_call: TRBV2
d_call: TRBD1
clone_size: few
cdr3_aa: CASSGQIGQAATNEKLFF
cdr3_nt: TGTGCCAGCAGTGGTCAGATCGGACAGGCTGCAACTAATGAAAAACTGTTTTTT

j_call: TRBJ2-2
v_call: TRBV6-5
d_call: .
clone_size: .
cdr3_aa: CASSYSGTGELFF
cdr3_nt: TGTGCCAGCAGTTACTCGGGGACCGGGGAGCTGTTTTTT

j_call: TRBJ2-1
v_call: TRBV13
d_call: TRBD2
clone_size: .
cdr3_aa: CASSKSGGVVDFYNEQFF
cdr3_nt: TGTGCCAGCAGCAAATCGGGGGGAGTTGTGGATTTCTACAATGAGCAGTTCTTC

j_call: TRBJ2-7
v_call: TRBV7-9
d_call: TRBD2
clone_size: .
cdr3_aa: CASSLSVLAGAYEQYF
cdr3_nt: TGTGCCAGCAGCTTATCTGTACTAGCGGGAGCCTACGAGCAGTACTTC

j_call: TRBJ2-7
v_call: TRBV6-1
d_call: TRBD1
clone_size: .
cdr3_aa: CASSEGDRSSYEQYF
cdr3_nt: TGTGCCAGCAGTGAAGGGGACAGGAGCTCCTACGAGCAGTACTTC

j_call: TRBJ2-7
v_call: TRBV27
d_call: TRBD1
clone_size: .
cdr3_aa: CASNPDGRGPEQYF
cdr3_nt: TGTGCCAGCAACCCGGATGGCAGGGGGCCCGAGCAGTACTTC

j_call: TRBJ2-3
v_call: TRBV5-1
d_call: TRBD2
clone_size: once
cdr3_aa: CASSLAAAGEQDTQYF
cdr3_nt: TGCGCCAGCAGCTTGGCCGCAGCGGGAGAACAAGATACGCAGTATTTT

j_call: TRBJ1-1
v_call: TRBV5-1
d_call: .
clone_size: .
cdr3_aa: CASSSGHTEAFF
cdr3_nt: TGCGCCAGCAGCTCCGGGCACACTGAAGCTTTCTTT

j_call: TRBJ1-6
v_call: TRBV7-3
d_call: .
clone_size: .
cdr3_aa: CASSLSGAIGSPLHF
cdr3_nt: TGTGCCAGCAGCTTATCAGGGGCCATTGGTTCACCCCTCCACTTT

j_call: TRBJ2-2
v_call: TRBV15
d_call: TRBD1
clone_size: few
cdr3_aa: CATSDPTGGELEVGELFF
cdr3_nt: TGTGCCACCAGCGATCCAACAGGGGGCGAGCTGGAGGTCGGGGAGCTGTTTTTT

j_call: TRBJ2-7
v_call: TRBV4-2
d_call: .
clone_size: once
cdr3_aa: CASSLSDRLYEQYF
cdr3_nt: TGTGCCAGCAGCCTCTCAGACAGGCTCTACGAGCAGTACTTC

j_call: TRBJ1-4
v_call: TRBV7-9
d_call: .
clone_size: .
cdr3_aa: CASSLPDGEKLFF
cdr3_nt: TGTGCCAGCAGCTTACCCGACGGAGAAAAACTGTTTTTT